Presented here are 31 T cell receptor beta chains from one specimen sequenced in a study of CD8 T cells in Susac syndrome. RNA totalling roughly 0.5 to 1 ug underwent reverse transcription with random hexamers. MiXCR, applied by TCRdb to the immunoSEQ multiplex PCR reads, yields one record per CDR3 protein. This sample has 190,000 or so distinct CDR3 sequences; more than 85% occur once, and the top ten carry 0.082%. Sequencing input: CD4+ T cells from PBMCs. The receptor source for this set is a human donor with multiple sclerosis.

The V call is TRBV15, the J call TRBJ1-2; perhaps TRBD1 as D (6 bases). This CDR3 is 14 amino acids long. Germline CDR1 and CDR2: LNHNV and YYDKDF (reference sequence). V lost 0 bases and J 9 bases, leaving 14 bases between the germline ends. Here the CDR3 reads CATSRDQGHSSYTF. Here the CDR3 DNA reads TGTGCCACCAGCAGAGATCAGGGGCATTCAAGCTACACCTTC.

The chain combines TRBV30 with TRBJ1-1, with D perhaps matching TRBD1 (6 bases). Germline-derived CDR1 and CDR2 are GTSNPN and SVGIG (reference sequence). This CDR3 spans 14 amino acids. V lost 3 bases and J 4 bases, leaving 15 bases between the germline ends. This chain's CDR3 is CAWRAGVSGTEAFF. The CDR3 nucleotides read TGTGCCTGGAGGGCAGGGGTTAGTGGCACTGAAGCTTTCTTT.

This rearrangement joins TRBV20-1 to TRBJ2-7; TRBD1 matches at 10 bases. This CDR3 is built from 14 residues. V dropped 6 bases and J dropped 2; count of bases not matched to a gene: 7. From germline, CDR1 is DFQATT and CDR2 SNEGSKA (reference sequence). As DNA, the CDR3 is TGCAGTGCCAACCCCGGGACAGGGGCCTACGAGCAGTACTTC. Amino acid sequence: CSANPGTGAYEQYF.

V usage is TRBV29-1 and J usage is TRBJ2-7; tentative D call: TRBD1 (6 bases). The CDR3 spans 13 residues. The V end lost 6 bases, the J end lost 5 bases, and 17 bases lay between the germline ends. Germline V gene sequence: CDR1 SQVTM, CDR2 ANQGSEA. In DNA form, the CDR3 reads TGCAGCGTCTCTGTGGGCAGGGGCGACGAGCAGTACTTC. Protein product: CSVSVGRGDEQYF.

The chain employs TRBV6-1 and TRBJ2-3; D gene ambiguous. CDR1 MNHNS and CDR2 SASEGT come from the germline V gene. The V end lost 5 bases, the J end lost 2 bases, and 11 bases lay between the germline ends. This CDR3 spans 14 amino acids. CDR3 amino acids: CASSRRELTDTQYF. The CDR3 nucleotides read TGTGCCAGCAGTCGGAGAGAACTCACAGATACGCAGTATTTT.

The chain joins TRBV30 to TRBJ1-1; D uncertain. Between the trimmed V and J ends, which lost 0 bases and 4 bases, there was a span of 6 bases. The V gene's germline CDR1 is GTSNPN and CDR2 SVGIG (reference sequence). CDR3 length equals 12 residues. DNA of the CDR3: TGTGCCTGGAGTGTAACGGCCACTGAAGCTTTCTTT. This encodes CAWSVTATEAFF.

The genes are TRBV3-1 and TRBJ1-6; possible D gene TRBD1, 5 bases. Germline CDR1 LGHDT, CDR2 YNNKEL (reference sequence). The CDR3 length is 14 residues. The ends were cut back, 2 bases at V and 8 bases at J, with 10 bases in the middle. CDR3 amino acids: CASSQQGADSPLHF. Here the CDR3 DNA reads TGTGCCAGCAGCCAACAGGGAGCGGATTCACCCCTCCACTTT.

This sequence joins TRBV7-9 and TRBJ1-1; D is unresolved. V lost 5 bases and J lost 2, with 12 bases in between. This CDR3 spans 14 amino acids. Germline V lookup: CDR1 SEHNR, CDR2 FQNEAQ (reference sequence). In nucleotides, the CDR3 is TGTGCCAGCAGCCCTCGGACGGGAAACACTGAAGCTTTCTTT. Amino acids: CASSPRTGNTEAFF.

The chain carries TRBV29-1 and TRBJ2-3; possibly TRBD1 for D (5 bases). V dropped 3 bases and J dropped 5 bases, with 9 bases sitting between them. CDR3 size: 12 residues. The germline gives CDR1 SQVTM, CDR2 ANQGSEA. The CDR3: CSVEGQGDTQYF. The DNA for the CDR3 is TGCAGCGTTGAGGGCCAGGGAGATACGCAGTATTTT.

V and J are TRBV20-1 and TRBJ1-1; TRBD1 matches at 10 bases. V lost 2 bases, J lost 0 bases, and 12 bases stayed unmatched. The CDR3 loop spans 18 amino acids. Germline CDR1 is DFQATT and CDR2 is SNEGSKA (reference sequence). The DNA of the CDR3 is TGCAGTGCTAGACCTCCCGGGACAGGGGCCTCCATGAACACTGAAGCTTTCTTT. It specifies CSARPPGTGASMNTEAFF.

The J gene is TRBJ1-1, the V gene TRBV20-1; 7 nucleotides match TRBD1. The CDR3 is 14 amino acids. V trimming: 3 bases; J trimming: 0 bases; junction bases outside the gene matches: 4. Germline CDR1 is DFQATT and CDR2 is SNEGSKA (reference sequence). In DNA form, the CDR3 reads TGCAGTGCTAGGTTGACAGGGATGAACACTGAAGCTTTCTTT. This gives the protein CSARLTGMNTEAFF.

V and J are TRBV20-1 and TRBJ1-1; D gene uncertain. There are 13 residues in the CDR3. Germline V CDR1 and CDR2: DFQATT, SNEGSKA (reference sequence). V was shortened by 6 bases and J by 1 base, with 12 bases between the two germline ends. The DNA of the CDR3 is TGCAGTGCCTTGGTCGGAGGGAACACTGAAGCTTTCTTT. It specifies CSALVGGNTEAFF.

V usage is TRBV9 and J usage is TRBJ1-5, with no clear D. Germline CDR1 SGDLS, CDR2 YYNGEE. V was trimmed by 4 bases and J by 3 bases, leaving 11 bases between them. The CDR3 extends over 14 amino acids. The CDR3 is CASSKDIVNQPQHF. Written as DNA, the CDR3 is TGTGCCAGCAGCAAAGACATTGTCAATCAGCCCCAGCATTTT. Full variable domain (missing parts from reference TRBV9 and TRBJ1-5): DSGVTQTPKHLITATGQRVTLRCSPRSGDLSVYWYQQSLDQGLQFLIQYYNGEERAKGNILERFSAQQFPDLHSELNLSSLELGDSALYFCASSKDIVNQPQHFGDGTRLSIL.

The V call is TRBV29-1, the J call TRBJ1-1; D gene ambiguous. V lost 6 bases and J 0 bases, leaving 14 bases between the germline ends. CDR1 and CDR2 from the germline V gene are SQVTM and ANQGSEA. The CDR3 contains 14 residues. The CDR3 DNA reads TGCAGCGTCGCCCCTCGGCTGATGAACACTGAAGCTTTCTTT. Translating gives CSVAPRLMNTEAFF.

The rearrangement joins TRBV20-1 to TRBJ2-7; 9 bases line up with TRBD1. The CDR3 is 15 amino acids. Trimming removed 6 bases from V and 5 bases from J; junction bases left unmatched: 14. Germline lookup yields CDR1 DFQATT and CDR2 SNEGSKA (reference sequence). The CDR3 DNA sequence: TGCAGTGCCATGCCGGGACAGGGTTCTAGGAACGAGCAGTACTTC. The encoded protein is CSAMPGQGSRNEQYF.

This chain joins TRBV25-1 and TRBJ2-3; unclear D gene. V shed 2 bases and J shed 6 bases, with 9 bases lying between them. CDR3 size: 13 residues. Germline CDR1 reads MGHDK; CDR2 reads SYGVNS. The CDR3 DNA reads TGTGCCAGCAGTGAAGGTGGTTCGGATACGCAGTATTTT. It is translated as CASSEGGSDTQYF.

The rearrangement links TRBV2 to TRBJ1-2, with 8 bases aligning to TRBD1. The trim removed 3 bases at V and 8 bases at J, leaving 8 bases unmatched. Germline CDR1 reads SNHLY; CDR2 reads FYNNEI. The length of the CDR3 is 14 residues. The CDR3 DNA sequence: TGTGCCAGCAGTGATGATGGACAGGGTAAAGGCTACACCTTC. This sequence encodes CASSDDGQGKGYTF.

This chain joins TRBV30 and TRBJ1-6; D not certain. The CDR3 extends over 14 amino acids. V was cut by 6 bases and J by 0 bases, with 9 bases left in between. CDR1 and CDR2 (germline): GTSNPN, SVGIG (reference sequence). This CDR3 reads CACDPSSYNSPLHF. The CDR3 DNA reads TGTGCCTGTGATCCGAGCTCCTATAATTCACCCCTCCACTTT.

The chain combines TRBV6-2 or TRBV6-3 with TRBJ2-7, with D unresolved. CDR1 and CDR2 from the germline V gene are MNHEY and SVGEGT. V was clipped by 7 bases and J by 2 bases, with 15 bases between them. The CDR3 loop spans 14 amino acids. Here the CDR3 DNA reads TGTGCCAGCACCGAACAGATTCCCACCTACGAGCAGTACTTC. It codes for CASTEQIPTYEQYF.

The CDR3 is CASSIKGSYSYTF. CDR3 coding DNA: TGTGCCAGCAGTATAAAGGGCTCGTATAGCTACACCTTC. The chain uses TRBV12-3 or TRBV12-4 and TRBJ1-2; D is ambiguous. Trimming cost V 5 bases and J 9 bases, with 16 bases left between them. The CDR3 is made up of 13 amino acids.

J is TRBJ2-3 and V is TRBV6-5; tentatively, D is TRBD1 or TRBD2 (6 bases each). Germline V gene sequence: CDR1 MNHEY, CDR2 SVGAGI. Trimming cost V 2 bases and J 2 bases, with 20 bases left between them. This CDR3 contains 18 residues. The CDR3 reads CASSYRPYSRGDTDTQYF. Written as DNA, the CDR3 is TGTGCCAGCAGTTACCGACCCTATTCGAGGGGGGACACAGATACGCAGTATTTT.

The chain links TRBV20-1 to TRBJ2-5, with D possibly being TRBD1 (5 bases). The CDR3 has 12 amino acids. Trimming took off 6 bases at V and 0 bases at J, with 8 bases between the two ends. The V gene's germline CDR1 is DFQATT and CDR2 SNEGSKA (reference sequence). CDR3 amino acids: CSAMTDQETQYF. Here the CDR3 DNA reads TGCAGTGCCATGACAGACCAAGAGACCCAGTACTTC.

The rearrangement joins TRBV29-1 to TRBJ2-7; 7 nucleotides match TRBD1. CDR1 is SQVTM and CDR2 is ANQGSEA in the germline V gene. The V gene end was trimmed by 1 base and the J gene end by 5 bases; junction bases not matched to a gene: 2. The CDR3 consists of 12 residues. CDR3 amino acids: CSVEGQGHEQYF. Written as DNA, the CDR3 is TGCAGCGTTGAAGGACAGGGCCACGAGCAGTACTTC.

V usage is TRBV20-1 and J usage is TRBJ2-7; 8 bases line up with TRBD1. Germline CDR1 is DFQATT and CDR2 is SNEGSKA (reference sequence). The CDR3 loop spans 14 amino acids. After removal of 6 bases from V and 6 bases from J, the junction contained 13 bases not matched to a gene. CDR3 bases: TGCAGTGCGGACCGGACAGGGCGGATGGGCGAGCAGTACTTC. The encoded protein is CSADRTGRMGEQYF.

This rearrangement joins TRBV30 to TRBJ2-7; D is perhaps TRBD2 (6 bases). The germline CDR1 and CDR2 sequences are GTSNPN and SVGIG (reference sequence). There are 13 residues in the CDR3. Trimming removed 1 base at V and 5 bases at J, with 12 bases between. The chain's CDR3 is CAWSDGDWDEQYF. CDR3 in DNA: TGTGCCTGGAGTGACGGGGACTGGGACGAGCAGTACTTC.

The sample holds one count of this clonotype. CDR3 in amino acids: CASSQGGTFDTEAFF. The CDR3 nucleotides are TGTGCCAGCAGCCAGGGCGGGACATTCGACACTGAAGCTTTCTTT. The J gene is TRBJ1-1, the V gene TRBV7-9; TRBD1 is a possible D gene (6 bases). The germline V and J ends were trimmed by 5 bases and 3 bases, with 16 bases remaining between them. The CDR3 is 15 amino acids. Germline CDR1 is SEHNR and CDR2 is FQNEAQ (reference sequence). The full variable domain, in which reference TRBV7-9 and TRBJ1-1 provide the parts outside the CDR3, is DTGVSQNPRHKITKRGQNVTFRCDPISEHNRLYWYRQTLGQGPEFLTYFQNEAQLEKSRLLSDRFSAERPKGSFSTLEIQRTEQGDSAMYLCASSQGGTFDTEAFFGQGTRLTVV.

The gene calls are TRBV11-3 and TRBJ2-5, with D perhaps TRBD1 or TRBD2 (5 bases each). Trimming stripped 0 bases from V and 4 bases from J, with 12 bases between. Germline V gene sequence: CDR1 SGHNT, CDR2 YENEEA. The CDR3 has 15 residues. The CDR3 DNA reads as TGTGCCAGCAGCTTAGAGGGGACCACGGGAGAGACCCAGTACTTC. Translated, it gives CASSLEGTTGETQYF.

The V call is TRBV15, the J call TRBJ2-5, with 11 bases lining up with TRBD2. The V segment lost 0 bases and the J segment 5 bases; nucleotides outside the gene matches: 5. In germline, CDR1 is LNHNV, CDR2 YYDKDF (reference sequence). The CDR3 contains 16 residues. In DNA, the CDR3 is TGTGCCACCAGCAGAGAAAGTACTAGCGGGGGTGAGACCCAGTACTTC. Translating gives CATSRESTSGGETQYF.

The rearrangement joins TRBV2 to TRBJ2-3; D is uncertain. The CDR3 length is 15 residues. With 2 bases removed from V and 6 bases from J, the gap between germline ends came to 15 bases. The germline V gene has CDR1 SNHLY and CDR2 FYNNEI. The CDR3 here is CASSERMLATDTQYF. For the CDR3, the DNA is TGTGCCAGCAGTGAAAGGATGTTAGCAACCGATACGCAGTATTTT.

This chain links TRBV19 with TRBJ1-6; maybe TRBD1 (5 bases). Germline CDR1 and CDR2: LNHDA and SQIVND (reference sequence). This CDR3 has 14 residues. V was pared by 3 bases and J by 8 bases, with 11 bases between. The CDR3: CASSISGFDSPLHF. The CDR3 DNA follows: TGTGCCAGTAGTATCTCAGGGTTTGATTCACCCCTCCACTTT. Full variable domain (missing parts from reference TRBV19 and TRBJ1-6): DGGITQSPKYLFRKEGQNVTLSCEQNLNHDAMYWYRQDPGQGLRLIYYSQIVNDFQKGDIAEGYSVSREKKESFPLTVTSAQKNPTAFYLCASSISGFDSPLHFGNGTRLTVT.

The chain has TRBV29-1 and TRBJ2-6, with 9 bases matching TRBD1. Germline CDR1 SQVTM, CDR2 ANQGSEA. After removal of 4 bases from V and 0 bases from J, the junction contained 10 bases not matched to a gene. The CDR3 runs to 18 residues. The CDR3 DNA follows: TGCAGCGTTGCAGCTGGACAGGGGCTATACTCTGGGGCCAACGTCCTGACTTTC. It is translated as CSVAAGQGLYSGANVLTF. Complete variable domain (other parts from reference TRBV29-1 and TRBJ2-6): SAVISQKPSRDICQRGTSLTIQCQVDSQVTMMFWYRQQPGQSLTLIATANQGSEATYESGFVIDKFPISRPNLTFSTLTVSNMSPEDSSIYLCSVAAGQGLYSGANVLTFGAGSRLTVL.